Sequencing of this T cell receptor beta chain was carried out in a study of shared clonotypes between healthy human individuals. Deep was the level at which the assay was run. Original handling: ImmunoSEQ junction-only sequences lacked quality scores, so their filtering differed. Libraries were prepared by immunoSEQ multiplex PCR; TCRdb keeps only in-frame clonotypes and omits some of them. V, J and clone size are those of that table, while D and trimming were read from the DNA. The sample records a few hundred thousand clones, approximately 80% being singletons. Every contributor of samples was a Caucasian grown-up residing in Nashville, Tennessee. The sequence was obtained from a woman aged 40 to 50 in good health. Some clones in this sample may be carry-over from other donors' samples. The sample was PBMCs.

The chain's CDR3 is CASSLHQGAGYEQYF. In DNA form, the CDR3 reads TGTGCCAGCAGCTTACACCAGGGGGCTGGGTACGAGCAGTACTTC. The J gene is TRBJ2-7, the V gene TRBV7-3; TRBD1 agrees at 8 bases. V shed 2 bases, J shed 4 bases, and the junction held 7 bases outside the gene matches. The CDR3 length is 15 residues. CDR1 SGHTA and CDR2 FQGTGA come from the germline V gene.